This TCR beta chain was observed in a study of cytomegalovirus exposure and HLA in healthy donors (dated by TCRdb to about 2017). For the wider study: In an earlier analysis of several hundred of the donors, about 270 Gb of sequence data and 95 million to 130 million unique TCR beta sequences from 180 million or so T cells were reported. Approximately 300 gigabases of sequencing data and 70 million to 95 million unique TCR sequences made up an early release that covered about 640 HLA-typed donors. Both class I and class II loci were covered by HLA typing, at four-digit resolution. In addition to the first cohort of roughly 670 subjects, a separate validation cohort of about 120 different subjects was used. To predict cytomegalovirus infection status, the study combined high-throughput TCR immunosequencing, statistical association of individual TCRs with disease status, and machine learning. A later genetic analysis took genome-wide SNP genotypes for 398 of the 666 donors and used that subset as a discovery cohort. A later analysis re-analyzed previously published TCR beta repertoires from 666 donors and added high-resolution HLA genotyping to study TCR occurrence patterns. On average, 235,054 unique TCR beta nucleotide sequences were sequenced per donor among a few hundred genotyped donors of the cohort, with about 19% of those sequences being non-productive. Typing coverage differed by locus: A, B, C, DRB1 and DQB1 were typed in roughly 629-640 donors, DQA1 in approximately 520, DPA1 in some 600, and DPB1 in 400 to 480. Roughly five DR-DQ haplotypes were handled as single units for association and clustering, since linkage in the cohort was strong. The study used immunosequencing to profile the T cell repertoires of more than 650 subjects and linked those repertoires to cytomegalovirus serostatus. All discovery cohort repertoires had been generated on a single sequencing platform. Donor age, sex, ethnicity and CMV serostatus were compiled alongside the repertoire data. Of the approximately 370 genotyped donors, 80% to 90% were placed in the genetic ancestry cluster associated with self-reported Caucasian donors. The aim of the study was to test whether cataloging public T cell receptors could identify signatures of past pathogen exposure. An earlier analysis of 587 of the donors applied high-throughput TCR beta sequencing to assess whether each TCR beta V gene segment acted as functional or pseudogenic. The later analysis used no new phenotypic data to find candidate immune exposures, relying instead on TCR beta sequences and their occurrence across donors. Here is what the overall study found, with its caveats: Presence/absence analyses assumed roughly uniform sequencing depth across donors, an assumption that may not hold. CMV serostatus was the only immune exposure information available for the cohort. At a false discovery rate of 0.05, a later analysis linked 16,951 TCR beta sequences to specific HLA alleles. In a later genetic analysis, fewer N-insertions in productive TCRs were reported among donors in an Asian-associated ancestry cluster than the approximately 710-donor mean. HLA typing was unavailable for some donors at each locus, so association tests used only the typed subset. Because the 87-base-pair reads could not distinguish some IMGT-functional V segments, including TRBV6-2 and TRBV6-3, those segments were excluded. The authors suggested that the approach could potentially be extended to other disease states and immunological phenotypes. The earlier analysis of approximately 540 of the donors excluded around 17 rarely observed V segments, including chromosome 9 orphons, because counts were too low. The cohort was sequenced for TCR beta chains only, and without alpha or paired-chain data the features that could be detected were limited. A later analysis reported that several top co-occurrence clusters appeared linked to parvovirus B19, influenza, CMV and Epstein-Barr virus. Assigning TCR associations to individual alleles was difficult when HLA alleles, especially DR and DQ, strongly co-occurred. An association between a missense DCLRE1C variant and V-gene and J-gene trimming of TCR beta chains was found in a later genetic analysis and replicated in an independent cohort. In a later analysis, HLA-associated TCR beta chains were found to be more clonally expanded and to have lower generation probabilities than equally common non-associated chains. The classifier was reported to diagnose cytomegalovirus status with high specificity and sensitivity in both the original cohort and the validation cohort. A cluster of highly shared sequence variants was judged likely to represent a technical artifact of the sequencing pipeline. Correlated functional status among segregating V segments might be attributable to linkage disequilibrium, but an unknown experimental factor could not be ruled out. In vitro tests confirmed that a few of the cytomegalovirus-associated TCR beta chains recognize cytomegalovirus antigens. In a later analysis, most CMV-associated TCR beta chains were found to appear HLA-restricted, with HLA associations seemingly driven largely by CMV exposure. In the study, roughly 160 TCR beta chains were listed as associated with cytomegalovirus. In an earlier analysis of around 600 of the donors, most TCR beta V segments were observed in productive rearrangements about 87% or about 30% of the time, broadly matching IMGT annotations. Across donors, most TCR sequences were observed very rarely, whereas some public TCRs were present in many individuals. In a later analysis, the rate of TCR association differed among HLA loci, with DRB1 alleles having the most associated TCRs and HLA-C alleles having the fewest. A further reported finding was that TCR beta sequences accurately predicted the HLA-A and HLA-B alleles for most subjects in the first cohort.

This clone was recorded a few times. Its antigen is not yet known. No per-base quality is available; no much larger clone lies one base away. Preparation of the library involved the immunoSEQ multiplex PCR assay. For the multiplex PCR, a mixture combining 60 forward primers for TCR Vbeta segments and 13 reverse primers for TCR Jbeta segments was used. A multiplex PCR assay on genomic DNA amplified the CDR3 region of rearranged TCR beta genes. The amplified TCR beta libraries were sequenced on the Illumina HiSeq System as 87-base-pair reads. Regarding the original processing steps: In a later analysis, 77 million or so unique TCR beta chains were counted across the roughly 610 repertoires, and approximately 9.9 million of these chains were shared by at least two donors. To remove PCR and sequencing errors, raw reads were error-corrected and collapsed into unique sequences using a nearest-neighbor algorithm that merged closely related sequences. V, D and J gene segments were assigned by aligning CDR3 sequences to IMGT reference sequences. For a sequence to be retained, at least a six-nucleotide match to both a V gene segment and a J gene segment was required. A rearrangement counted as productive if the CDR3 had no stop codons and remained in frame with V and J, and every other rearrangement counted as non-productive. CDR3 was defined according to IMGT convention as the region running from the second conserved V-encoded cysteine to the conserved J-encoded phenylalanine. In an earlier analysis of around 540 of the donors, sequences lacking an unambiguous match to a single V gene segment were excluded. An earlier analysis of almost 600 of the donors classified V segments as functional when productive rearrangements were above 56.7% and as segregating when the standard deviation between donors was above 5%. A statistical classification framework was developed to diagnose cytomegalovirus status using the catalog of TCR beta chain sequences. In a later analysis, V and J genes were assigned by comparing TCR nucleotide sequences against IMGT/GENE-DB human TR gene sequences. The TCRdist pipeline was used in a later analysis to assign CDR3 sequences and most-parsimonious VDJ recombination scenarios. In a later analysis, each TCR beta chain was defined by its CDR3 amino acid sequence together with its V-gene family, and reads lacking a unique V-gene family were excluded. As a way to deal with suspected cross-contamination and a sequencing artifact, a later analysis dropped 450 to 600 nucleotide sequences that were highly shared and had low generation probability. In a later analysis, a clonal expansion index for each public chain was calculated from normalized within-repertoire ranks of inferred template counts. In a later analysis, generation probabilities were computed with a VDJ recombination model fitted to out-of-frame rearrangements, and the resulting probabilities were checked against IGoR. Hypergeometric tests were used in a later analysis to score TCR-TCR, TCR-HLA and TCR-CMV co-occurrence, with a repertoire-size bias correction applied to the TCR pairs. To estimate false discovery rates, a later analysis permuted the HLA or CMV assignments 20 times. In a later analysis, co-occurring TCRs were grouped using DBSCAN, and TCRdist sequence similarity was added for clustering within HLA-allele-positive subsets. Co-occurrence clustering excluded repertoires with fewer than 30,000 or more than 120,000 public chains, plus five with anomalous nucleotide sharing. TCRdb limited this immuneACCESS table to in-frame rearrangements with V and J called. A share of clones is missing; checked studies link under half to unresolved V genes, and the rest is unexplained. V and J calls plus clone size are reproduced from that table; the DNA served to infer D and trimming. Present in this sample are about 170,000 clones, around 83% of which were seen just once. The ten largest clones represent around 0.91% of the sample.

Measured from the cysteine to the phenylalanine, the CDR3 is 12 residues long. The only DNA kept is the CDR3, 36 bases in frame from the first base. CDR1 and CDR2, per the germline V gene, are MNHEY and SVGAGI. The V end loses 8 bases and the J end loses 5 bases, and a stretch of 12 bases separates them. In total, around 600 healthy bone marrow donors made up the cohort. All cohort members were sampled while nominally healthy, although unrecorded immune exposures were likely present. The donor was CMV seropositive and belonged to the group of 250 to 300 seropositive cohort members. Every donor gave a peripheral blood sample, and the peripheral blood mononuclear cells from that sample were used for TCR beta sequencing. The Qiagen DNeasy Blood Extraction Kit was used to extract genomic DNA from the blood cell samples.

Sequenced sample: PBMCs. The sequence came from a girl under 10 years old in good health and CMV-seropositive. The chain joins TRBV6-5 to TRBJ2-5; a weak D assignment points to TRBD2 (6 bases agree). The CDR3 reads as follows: CASGRGGETQYF. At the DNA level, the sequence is TGTGCCAGCGGGAGAGGAGGGGAGACCCAGTACTTC.